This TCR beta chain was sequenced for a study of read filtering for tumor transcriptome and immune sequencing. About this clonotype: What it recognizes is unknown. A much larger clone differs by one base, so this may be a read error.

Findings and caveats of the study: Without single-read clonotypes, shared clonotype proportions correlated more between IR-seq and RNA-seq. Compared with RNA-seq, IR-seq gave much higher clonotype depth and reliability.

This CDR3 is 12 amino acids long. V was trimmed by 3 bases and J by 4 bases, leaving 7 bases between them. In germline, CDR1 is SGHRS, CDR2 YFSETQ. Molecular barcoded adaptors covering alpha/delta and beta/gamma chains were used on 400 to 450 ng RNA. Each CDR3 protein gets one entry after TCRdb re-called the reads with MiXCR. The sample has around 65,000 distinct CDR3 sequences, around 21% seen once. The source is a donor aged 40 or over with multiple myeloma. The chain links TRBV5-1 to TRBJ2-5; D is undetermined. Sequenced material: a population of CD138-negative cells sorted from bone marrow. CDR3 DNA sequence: TGCGCCAGCAGCTCTCAACCAGAGACCCAGTACTTC. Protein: CASSSQPETQYF. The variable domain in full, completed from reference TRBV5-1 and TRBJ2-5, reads KAGVTQTPRYLIKTRGQQVTLSCSPISGHRSVSWYQQTPGQGLQFLFEYFSETQRNKGNFPGRFSGRQFSNSRSEMNVSTLELGDSALYLCASSSQPETQYFGPGTRLLVL.